The following is a T cell receptor beta chain sequence with its context. Seattle's enrolled individuals joined amid active infection and were then monitored longitudinally. The data stem from a study of blood T cell repertoires in COVID-19. Study-level background: Researchers got acute and convalescent COVID-19 samples from the United States, Italy and Spain. Sources were T cells, B-cell-depleted T cells, or PBMCs; the material itself was cDNA or gDNA.

Authors' methods: Quantification of nucleated cells was approximated via reference gene primer amplification. Produced via immunoSEQ multiplex PCR; TCRdb's table is partial and in-frame only. D and trimming come from the DNA, and the V and J calls and clone size come from that table. The sample holds roughly 250,000 clones, nearly 95% seen once. This CDR3 has 16 residues. The source material was peripheral blood. This TCR derives from a man younger than 40 with COVID-19, enrolled during active disease. The rearrangement joins TRBV21-1 to TRBJ1-2. TRBV21-1 is labeled a pseudogene. The CDR3 nucleotides are TGTGCCAGCAGCAAAGGAGGAGGACCGTCTTCCCCCGGCTACACCTTC. Translated, it gives CASSKGGGPSSPGYTF.